Included here is one T cell receptor (beta chain) sequence, with context. Its antigen is as yet unknown. Per the germline V gene, CDR1 is ENHRY and CDR2 is SYGVKD. The CDR3 runs to 10 residues. The germline V and J ends were trimmed by 10 bases and 3 bases, with 7 bases remaining between them. Each sample had at least 6 million PBMCs isolated. This sample is part of a study of blood T cells in healthy people across ages. Alongside a J-beta primer mix, a sample-barcoded 5' primer served in a second PCR lasting about 7 to 11 cycles. MiXCR, run by TCRdb on the 5' RACE reads, gives a single entry per CDR3 protein. This sample has about 1.4 million distinct CDR3 sequences, with roughly 60% found just once. Whole-study results and caveats: Older individuals had lower TCR beta diversity per million T cells (the decline was roughly linear).

Source material: blood. The chain is built from TRBV10-3 and TRBJ2-7; D is undetermined. This TCR came from a man aged 18 to 30 in good health. In DNA form, the CDR3 reads TGTGCCACCTCCAACTACGAGCAGTACTTC. This translates into CATSNYEQYF.